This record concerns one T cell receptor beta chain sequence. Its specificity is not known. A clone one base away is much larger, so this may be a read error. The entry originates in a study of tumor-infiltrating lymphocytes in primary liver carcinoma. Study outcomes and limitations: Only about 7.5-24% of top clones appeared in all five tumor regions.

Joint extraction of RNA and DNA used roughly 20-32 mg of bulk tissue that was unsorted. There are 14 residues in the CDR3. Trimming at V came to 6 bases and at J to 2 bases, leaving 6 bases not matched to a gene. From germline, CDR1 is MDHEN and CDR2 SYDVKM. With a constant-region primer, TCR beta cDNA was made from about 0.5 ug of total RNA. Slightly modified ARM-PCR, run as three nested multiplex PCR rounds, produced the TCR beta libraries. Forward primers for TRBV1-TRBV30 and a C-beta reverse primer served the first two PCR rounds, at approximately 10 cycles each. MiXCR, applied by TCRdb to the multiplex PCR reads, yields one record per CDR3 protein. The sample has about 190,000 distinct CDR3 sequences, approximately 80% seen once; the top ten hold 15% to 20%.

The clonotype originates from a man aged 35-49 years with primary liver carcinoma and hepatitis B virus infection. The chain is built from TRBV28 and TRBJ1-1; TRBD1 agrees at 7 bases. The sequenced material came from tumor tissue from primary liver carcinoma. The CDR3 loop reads CASRGIGGNTEAFF. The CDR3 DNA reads TGTGCCAGCAGGGGGATAGGGGGCAACACTGAAGCTTTCTTT.